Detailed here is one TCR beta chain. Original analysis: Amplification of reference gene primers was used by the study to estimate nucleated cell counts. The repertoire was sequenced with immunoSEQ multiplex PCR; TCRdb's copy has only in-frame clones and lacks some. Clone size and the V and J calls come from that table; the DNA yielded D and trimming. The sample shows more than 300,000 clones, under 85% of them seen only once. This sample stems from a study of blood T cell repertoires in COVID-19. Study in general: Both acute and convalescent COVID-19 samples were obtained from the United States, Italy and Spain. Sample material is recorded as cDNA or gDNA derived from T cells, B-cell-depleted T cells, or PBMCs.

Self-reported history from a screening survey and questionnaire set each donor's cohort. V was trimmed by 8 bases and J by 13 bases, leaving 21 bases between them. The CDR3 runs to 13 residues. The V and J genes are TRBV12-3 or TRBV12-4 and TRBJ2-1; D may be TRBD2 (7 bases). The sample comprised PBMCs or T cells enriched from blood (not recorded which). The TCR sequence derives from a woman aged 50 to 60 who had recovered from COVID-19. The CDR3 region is CASRKGEGTIQFF. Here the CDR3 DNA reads TGTGCCAGCCGAAAGGGGGAGGGTACAATTCAGTTCTTC.